The 9 T cell receptor beta chains in this list originate from one sample, sequenced in a study of cytotoxic CD8 clonotypes in ibrutinib-treated CLL. Here immunoSEQ multiplex PCR was the method, and the copy in TCRdb shows in-frame clones only, minus some. The sample shows a few hundred thousand clones, roughly 85% of them seen only once. The sequencing used PBMCs, collected before ibrutinib treatment. The receptors originated from a human donor with chronic lymphocytic leukemia.

This chain links TRBV25-1 with TRBJ2-1, with D possibly matching TRBD2 (5 bases). In germline, CDR1 is MGHDK, CDR2 SYGVNS. With 1 base removed from V and 9 bases from J, the gap between germline ends came to 10 bases. The CDR3 has 13 residues. CDR3 sequence (DNA): TGTGCCAGCAGTGAATTGAGGGAAGTTGAGCAGTTCTTC. The encoded protein is CASSELREVEQFF.

The rearrangement uses TRBV29-1 and TRBJ1-2; 11 nucleotides match TRBD1. Unmatched junction bases numbered 8, after V lost 7 bases and J lost 7 bases. There are 13 residues in the CDR3. Germline-derived CDR1 and CDR2 are SQVTM and ANQGSEA. CDR3 protein: CSAPGQGAGGYTF. The CDR3 nucleotides are TGCAGCGCCCCCGGACAGGGGGCGGGTGGCTACACCTTC.

This chain connects TRBV2 to TRBJ1-2; a possible D gene is TRBD1 (5 bases). Germline-derived CDR1 and CDR2 are SNHLY and FYNNEI. Deletions cut 7 bases from V and 8 bases from J, with 17 bases between. This CDR3 region has 13 residues. The CDR3 nucleotides are TGTGCCAGCATTCCGACACGGGGGAGCGGCTACACCTTC. Amino acid sequence: CASIPTRGSGYTF.

The rearrangement joins TRBV21-1 to TRBJ2-7; the table's D gene call, TRBD2, was not cross checked with the DNA. TRBV21-1 represents a pseudogene. The CDR3 consists of 15 residues. The CDR3 here is CASIDVAAARHEQYF. DNA of the CDR3: TGTGCCAGCATAGACGTAGCGGCTGCTCGCCACGAGCAGTACTTC.

V gene TRBV10-3 combines with J gene TRBJ2-7; D is unresolved. CDR1 ENHRY and CDR2 SYGVKD come from the germline V gene. The CDR3 totals 15 residues. V was trimmed by 5 bases and J by 0 bases, leaving 14 bases between them. CDR3 loop: CAISPMRTRSYEQYF. In DNA, the CDR3 is TGTGCCATCAGTCCCATGAGGACGCGCTCCTACGAGCAGTACTTC.

The V and J genes are TRBV14 and TRBJ2-7; TRBD1 agrees at 8 bases. The length of the CDR3 is 15 residues. Germline CDR1 and CDR2: SGHDN and FVKESK. Losses at the gene ends were 5 bases for V and 2 bases for J; bases not matched to a gene: 8. The CDR3 sequence is CASSERTGRTYEQYF. The CDR3 DNA follows: TGTGCCAGCAGCGAAAGGACAGGGCGGACCTACGAGCAGTACTTC.

The chain combines TRBV29-1 with TRBJ2-2; no definite D call. Trimming took off 5 bases at V and 1 base at J, with 14 bases between the two ends. Germline V gene data show CDR1 as SQVTM and CDR2 as ANQGSEA. The CDR3 consists of 15 residues. CDR3 DNA: TGCAGCGTTTGGGTTGTCAGGAAGAACACCGGGGAGCTGTTTTTT. Protein product: CSVWVVRKNTGELFF.

This clone has more than one count but fewer than ten. V gene TRBV10-3 combines with J gene TRBJ2-1, with TRBD2 matching 11 bases. The CDR3 runs to 12 residues. Per the germline V gene, CDR1 is ENHRY and CDR2 is SYGVKD. V lost 6 bases, J lost 16 bases, and 8 bases stayed unmatched. The CDR3 sequence is CAISETSGNLFF. As DNA, the CDR3 is TGTGCCATCAGCGAGACTAGCGGGAACTTATTCTTC.

This clone was counted between two and nine times. The V call is TRBV30, the J call TRBJ2-1; TRBD2 agrees at 7 bases. This CDR3 is built from 12 residues. Germline V gene lookup returns CDR1 GTSNPN and CDR2 SVGIG (reference sequence). The V and J ends lost 7 bases and 5 bases, in that order; junction bases with no gene match: 5. The CDR3 loop is CASGLNHNEQFF. The CDR3 DNA reads TGTGCCTCGGGACTAAATCACAATGAGCAGTTCTTC.